Shown below are 30 T cell receptor beta chains from a single sample sequenced in a study of breast tumors, draining lymph nodes, adjacent tissues. Axillary draining lymph nodes of breast cancer patients supplied the node samples. TCRdb used MiXCR to reprocess the multiplex PCR reads, holding one entry per CDR3 protein. The profile shows approximately 90,000 distinct CDR3 sequences, approximately 30% of them singletons. Sequenced input: axillary lymph node tissue. Every receptor here comes from a female donor with breast cancer. Some clones in this sample may be carry-over from other donors' samples.

In its sample, this clonotype was seen many times. The V gene is TRBV13, the J gene TRBJ2-7; D perhaps matches TRBD2 (6 bases). V dropped 5 bases and J dropped 4 bases, with 24 bases sitting between them. Germline V gives CDR1 PRHDT, CDR2 FYEKMQ (reference sequence). This CDR3 has 17 amino acids. For the CDR3, the DNA is TGTGCCAGCAGCCAGGCAAGGCACGCGGGATTTAAGTACGAGCAGTACTTC. It yields the protein CASSQARHAGFKYEQYF. Variable domain in full (rest from reference TRBV13 and TRBJ2-7): AAGVIQSPRHLIKEKRETATLKCYPIPRHDTVYWYQQGPGQDPQFLISFYEKMQSDKGSIPDRFSAQQFSDYHSELNMSSLELGDSALYFCASSQARHAGFKYEQYFGPGTRLTVT.

Ten or more counts support this clonotype. The J gene is TRBJ2-5, the V gene TRBV4-3, with a tentative D call TRBD2 (6 bases). Germline V gives CDR1 LGHNA, CDR2 YSLEER. The V end lost 4 bases, the J end lost 1 base, and 10 bases lay between the germline ends. CDR3 length: 14 amino acids. The CDR3 DNA reads TGCGCCAGCAGCCCGGGAGCCTTCCAAGAGACCCAGTACTTC. This sequence encodes CASSPGAFQETQYF.

This clonotype was detected ten times or more. V gene TRBV19 combines with J gene TRBJ2-1, with TRBD2 as a possible D gene (5 bases). Between the trimmed V and J ends, which lost 0 bases and 2 bases, there was a span of 11 bases. CDR1 and CDR2 (germline): LNHDA, SQIVND (reference sequence). The CDR3 is made up of 16 amino acids. The CDR3 nucleotides are TGTGCCAGTAGTATAGAACGCGGGTTGGCCTACAATGAGCAGTTCTTC. Translating gives CASSIERGLAYNEQFF.

The chain is built from TRBV20-1 and TRBJ1-5; possibly TRBD1 for D (5 bases). The CDR3 consists of 12 residues. CDR1 and CDR2 from the germline V gene are DFQATT and SNEGSKA (reference sequence). Trimming stripped 7 bases from V and 7 bases from J, with 14 bases between. CDR3 DNA sequence: TGCAGTGTAAAGGCAGGGCCGCAGCCCCAGCATTTT. Amino acids: CSVKAGPQPQHF.

This clonotype has ten or more counts. The chain links TRBV6-1 to TRBJ2-7, with 9 bases lining up with TRBD2. Germline V gene data show CDR1 as MNHNS and CDR2 as SASEGT. With V trimmed by 3 bases and J by 5 bases, 5 bases remained unmatched. The CDR3 has 14 amino acids. CDR3 in DNA: TGTGCCAGCAGTGATGCGGGAGGGTGGGACGAGCAGTACTTC. This sequence encodes CASSDAGGWDEQYF.

This clonotype has a count of ten or more. The chain carries TRBV20-1 and TRBJ1-2; D not resolved. The CDR3 sequence is 13 residues long. Trimming pared 6 bases from V and 3 bases from J, leaving 14 bases between. From germline, CDR1 is DFQATT and CDR2 SNEGSKA (reference sequence). The CDR3 DNA reads TGCAGTGCCCAAGCGGGGTCGGACTATGGCTACACCTTC. As protein: CSAQAGSDYGYTF.

This clonotype was detected ten times or more. The J gene is TRBJ2-7, the V gene TRBV5-1, with 11 bases fitting TRBD2. The CDR3 loop spans 14 amino acids. From germline, CDR1 is SGHRS and CDR2 YFSETQ. J lost 6 bases, V lost 5 bases, and 7 bases had no gene match. CDR3 sequence: CASRTSGTGGEQYF. The CDR3 nucleotides read TGCGCCAGCAGGACTAGCGGGACGGGAGGCGAGCAGTACTTC.

This clonotype was counted at least ten times. A read error may produce the germline difference seen at one junction end. The chain joins TRBV30 to TRBJ2-1; D possibly corresponds to TRBD2 (5 bases). The CDR3 sequence is 10 residues long. In germline, CDR1 is GTSNPN, CDR2 SVGIG (reference sequence). The CDR3 coding sequence is TGTGCCCTCCTGGGAGTAAACTTGGTCTTC. This gives the protein CALLGVNLVF.

Comment on this clonotype: Without the conserved terminal phenylalanine or tryptophan, this CDR3 likely stems from a read error. This chain uses TRBV10-3 with TRBJ2-2, with 11 bases lining up with TRBD2. Per germline, CDR1 ENHRY and CDR2 SYGVKD. The CDR3 is 19 residues long. Germline trimming cut 2 bases from V and 4 bases from J; bases unmatched to any gene: 12. The DNA of the CDR3 is TGTGCCATCAGTGAGGGGCTTAGCGGGAGGGCAGAGAGCACCGGGGAGCTGTTTCCT. Residues: CAISEGLSGRAESTGELFP.

This clonotype was seen many times. The chain links TRBV7-2 to TRBJ1-2, with a possible D match to TRBD1 (6 bases). Germline loops: CDR1 SGHTA, CDR2 FQGNSA. Trimming cost V 0 bases and J 5 bases, with 19 bases left between them. The CDR3 sequence is 17 residues long. Written as DNA, the CDR3 is TGTGCCAGCAGCTTAGCGATCAGGACAGAAGCTTCGTATGGCTACACCTTC. This translates into CASSLAIRTEASYGYTF.

In the case of this clonotype: A read error may be the cause here, since a much bigger clone is one base away. This chain uses TRBV20-1 with TRBJ2-1, with D hard to call. Germline V gives CDR1 DFQATT, CDR2 SNEGSKA (reference sequence). The V end was cut by 0 bases, the J end by 7 bases, with 31 bases between. The CDR3 runs to 20 residues. CDR3 sequence: CSARDDLGRFRRLVTNEQFF. CDR3 sequence (DNA): TGCAGTGCTAGAGATGATCTGGGCCGTTTCCGTCGACTCGTTACAAATGAGCAGTTCTTC.

As DNA, the CDR3 is TGCGCCAGCAGTGCTAGCGGGAACTTTCGCGAGCAGTACTTC. Protein product: CASSASGNFREQYF. This sequence joins TRBV10-2 and TRBJ2-7; 9 bases are a match to TRBD2. Trimming at V came to 4 bases and at J to 6 bases, leaving 7 bases not matched to a gene. The CDR3 is 14 residues long. The germline V gene encodes CDR1 WSHSY and CDR2 SAAADI.

This clonotype was seen many times. V is TRBV20-1 and J is TRBJ2-5; no definite D call. The ends were cut back, 4 bases at V and 1 base at J, with 13 bases in the middle. CDR1 and CDR2 (germline): DFQATT, SNEGSKA (reference sequence). There are 14 residues in the CDR3. The CDR3 loop is CSAMKLAVQETQYF. DNA of the CDR3: TGCAGTGCTATGAAACTGGCCGTCCAAGAGACCCAGTACTTC.

This clonotype was seen many times. Here the CDR3 reads CSIKTMTSVDYNEQFF. The CDR3, as DNA: TGCAGTATAAAGACTATGACTAGCGTGGACTACAATGAGCAGTTCTTC. The chain joins TRBV20-1 to TRBJ2-1; the match to TRBD2 covers 8 bases. With V trimmed by 8 bases and J by 3 bases, 15 bases remained unmatched. CDR3 size: 16 residues. From germline, CDR1 is DFQATT and CDR2 SNEGSKA (reference sequence).

This clonotype was counted ten times or more. This CDR3 reads CASSLDFLLAGGSTYEQYF. As DNA, the CDR3 is TGTGCCAGCAGCTTAGACTTCTTACTAGCGGGAGGATCAACCTACGAGCAGTACTTC. The chain joins TRBV11-2 to TRBJ2-7; 12 nucleotides line up with TRBD2. The CDR3 is made up of 19 amino acids. The germline V gene has CDR1 SGHAT and CDR2 FQNNGV. Unmatched junction bases numbered 11, after V lost 0 bases and J lost 2 bases.

On this clonotype itself: This may arise from a read error, as a much more abundant clone is one base away. The CDR3 ends on some other residue instead of the conserved phenylalanine or tryptophan, so this is likely a read error. The chain is built from TRBV18 and TRBJ2-5; no firm D call. The CDR3 runs to 12 residues. V lost 2 bases to trimming and J lost 5 bases, with 6 bases between them. From germline, CDR1 is KGHSH and CDR2 LQKENI. The CDR3 nucleotides are TGTGCCAGCTCACCATCTCGGGAGACCCAGTACCTC. This encodes CASSPSRETQYL.

This clonotype was found many times. V and J are TRBV28 and TRBJ2-3, with a possible D match to TRBD2 (6 bases). CDR3 length: 15 amino acids. Germline CDR1 reads MDHEN; CDR2 reads SYDVKM. Trimming shortened V by 10 bases and J by 0 bases, and 17 bases separated the two germline ends. CDR3 region: CATRRGSESTDTQYF. CDR3 sequence (DNA): TGTGCCACTCGGAGGGGAAGCGAGAGCACAGATACGCAGTATTTT.

The chain combines TRBV12-3 or TRBV12-4 with TRBJ2-2, with 10 bases matching TRBD1. J gave up 3 bases and V 4 bases, and 2 bases lay outside the gene matches. The CDR3 sequence is 15 residues long. CDR3 loop: CASSSGTGDTGELFF. The CDR3 DNA sequence: TGTGCCAGCAGTTCCGGGACAGGGGACACCGGGGAGCTGTTTTTT.

The rearrangement uses TRBV4-1 and TRBJ2-5, with TRBD2 matching 12 bases. The CDR3 is made up of 16 amino acids. V lost 0 bases, J lost 5 bases, and 4 bases stayed unmatched. Germline CDR1 is MGHRA and CDR2 is YSYEKL. The CDR3 sequence is CASSQETSGRGETQYF. DNA for the CDR3: TGCGCCAGCAGCCAAGAGACTAGCGGGAGAGGTGAGACCCAGTACTTC.

This clonotype was seen ten or more times. A single base separates this from a much larger clone, so it may be a read error. Because it lacks the conserved phenylalanine or tryptophan at the end, this CDR3 is likely a read error. This chain uses TRBV7-2 with TRBJ2-3; tentative D call: TRBD2 (6 bases). V was pared by 6 bases and J by 2 bases, with 12 bases between. The V gene's germline CDR1 is SGHTA and CDR2 FQGNSA. This CDR3 has 14 residues. CDR3 nucleotides: TGTGCCAGCAGTAGAGCGGGTTACACAGATACGCAGTATTCT. This encodes CASSRAGYTDTQYS.

This clonotype was seen many times. The V call is TRBV19, the J call TRBJ2-7; maybe TRBD1 (6 bases). Trimming took off 3 bases at V and 5 bases at J, with 14 bases between the two ends. CDR1 is LNHDA and CDR2 is SQIVND in the germline V gene (reference sequence). The CDR3 contains 14 residues. CDR3 bases: TGTGCCAGTAGTATTCACGGGACACTCGACGAGCAGTACTTC. Its protein is CASSIHGTLDEQYF.

The J gene is TRBJ1-2, the V gene TRBV20-1; 9 bases are shared with TRBD1. Germline CDR1 and CDR2: DFQATT and SNEGSKA (reference sequence). The J segment lost 8 bases and the V segment lost 4 bases, leaving 8 bases of the junction unmatched. This CDR3 region has 13 residues. DNA for the CDR3: TGCAGTGCTACCGGACAGGGGAAGACGGGCTACACCTTC. Its protein is CSATGQGKTGYTF.

This clonotype was seen at least ten times. The chain couples TRBV5-1 to TRBJ2-5, with unresolved D. V dropped 4 bases and J dropped 5 bases, with 12 bases sitting between them. This CDR3 contains 13 residues. Germline V gene sequence: CDR1 SGHRS, CDR2 YFSETQ. CDR3 residues: CASSPAGLETQYF. The CDR3 DNA sequence: TGCGCCAGCAGCCCGGCTGGGTTGGAGACCCAGTACTTC.

This clonotype was detected ten times or more. The chain couples TRBV13 to TRBJ1-4; D possibly corresponds to TRBD1 (6 bases). Trimming cost V 3 bases and J 10 bases, with 15 bases left between them. The germline gives CDR1 PRHDT, CDR2 FYEKMQ (reference sequence). This CDR3 is 14 amino acids long. This CDR3 is CASSFGQGRAKLFF. The CDR3 region has the DNA TGTGCCAGCAGCTTTGGGCAGGGGAGGGCAAAACTGTTTTTT.

This clonotype was seen ten or more times. The chain is built from TRBV12-3 or TRBV12-4 and TRBJ2-3; TRBD2 matches at 8 bases. This CDR3 contains 15 residues. J was trimmed by 0 bases and V by 3 bases; bases with no gene match: 2. The CDR3: CASSLSSGSTDTQYF. CDR3 bases: TGTGCCAGCAGTTTGTCTAGCGGGAGCACAGATACGCAGTATTTT.

This clonotype was seen at least ten times. V is TRBV27 and J is TRBJ2-5; D is uncertain. This CDR3 has 15 amino acids. The V gene's germline CDR1 is MNHEY and CDR2 SMNVEV (reference sequence). The ends were cut back, 3 bases at V and 1 base at J, with 12 bases in the middle. In nucleotides, the CDR3 is TGTGCCAGCAGTTTCATTGGATTTGGCCAAGAGACCCAGTACTTC. Translation gives CASSFIGFGQETQYF.

The chain combines TRBV7-9 with TRBJ1-5; unclear D gene. CDR1 is SEHNR and CDR2 is FQNEAQ in the germline V gene (reference sequence). V lost 5 bases and J lost 9, with 11 bases in between. This CDR3 has 12 amino acids. In DNA, the CDR3 is TGTGCCAGCAGCCCTCCGCGGGGGCCCCAGCATTTT. Translation: CASSPPRGPQHF. The full variable domain, its missing parts supplied by reference TRBV7-9 and TRBJ1-5, is DTGVSQNPRHKITKRGQNVTFRCDPISEHNRLYWYRQTLGQGPEFLTYFQNEAQLEKSRLLSDRFSAERPKGSFSTLEIQRTEQGDSAMYLCASSPPRGPQHFGDGTRLSIL.

Comment on this clonotype: Germline and junction disagree at one end, which may indicate a read error. J is TRBJ2-7 and V is TRBV28; no clear D gene. The germline V gene has CDR1 MDHEN and CDR2 SYDVKM. The CDR3 totals 15 residues. The DNA of the CDR3 is TGTGCCAGCAGTTTAACGGCAACAACCCCCTACGAGCAGTGCTTC. Translating it yields CASSLTATTPYEQCF.

This clonotype has just a few counts. This clone may be a read error of a much larger clone one base away. The V gene is TRBV5-6, the J gene TRBJ2-5; no clear D. V was cut by 3 bases and J by 1 base, with 10 bases left in between. This CDR3 is built from 14 residues. CDR1 is SGHDT, CDR2 YYEEEE, per germline. CDR3 in amino acids: CASSSRLAQETQYF. DNA for the CDR3: TGTGCCAGCAGCTCCCGGTTGGCCCAAGAGACCCAGTACTTC.

This chain connects TRBV20-1 to TRBJ2-5; 7 bases map to TRBD2. CDR3 length: 14 amino acids. Germline values: CDR1 DFQATT, CDR2 SNEGSKA (reference sequence). Trimming took 2 bases from V and 2 from J; bases not matched to a gene: 5. Written as DNA, the CDR3 is TGCAGTGCTAGAAATCAAGCGGGACAAGAGACCCAGTACTTC. This gives the protein CSARNQAGQETQYF.